A selection of T cell receptor beta chains follows, all from one sample in a study of blood T cell repertoires in COVID-19. Clones were sequenced by immunoSEQ multiplex PCR, and TCRdb holds only the in-frame ones, with some missing. This sample has under 130,000 clones; roughly 71% occur once, and the top ten carry approximately 6.2%. Sequencing used peripheral blood. The receptors shown here come from a man older than 75 with acute or convalescent COVID-19. Each CDR3 is given with its conserved first and last residue. A D gene is named only where the DNA matches it firmly. The size field is filled for only some rows; it gives once, few, many or a size class.

V: TRBV7-2; J: TRBJ2-3; D: .; size: .; DNA: TGTGCCAGCAGCTTAAGGATGCGGAACACAGATACGCAGTATTTT; CDR3: CASSLRMRNTDTQYF
V: TRBV20-1; J: TRBJ2-7; D: .; size: .; DNA: TGCAGTGCTAGTCGGGACAACTCCTACGAGCAGTACTTC; CDR3: CSASRDNSYEQYF
V: TRBV5-1; J: TRBJ2-1; D: TRBD1; size: .; DNA: TGCGCCAGCAGCTCCACAGGGGGGACCCACAATGAGCAGTTCTTC; CDR3: CASSSTGGTHNEQFF
V: TRBV5-4; J: TRBJ1-2; D: TRBD1; size: .; DNA: TGTGCCAGCAGCTTGAGGGACAGGCAGCGCTACACCTTC; CDR3: CASSLRDRQRYTF
V: TRBV18; J: TRBJ2-3; D: .; size: .; DNA: TGTGCCAGCTCACCGGGTGGACTGCGGCTCACAGATACGCAGTATTTT; CDR3: CASSPGGLRLTDTQYF
V: TRBV7-2; J: TRBJ2-7; D: TRBD2; size: .; DNA: TGTGCCAGCAGCATGCTAGCGGGTCCCTACGAGCAGTACTTC; CDR3: CASSMLAGPYEQYF
V: TRBV5-1; J: TRBJ2-3; D: .; size: .; DNA: TGCGCCAGCAGCTTGGAAGCCCCGGGAACAGATACGCAGTATTTT; CDR3: CASSLEAPGTDTQYF
V: TRBV9; J: TRBJ2-1; D: TRBD2; size: .; DNA: TGTGCCAGCAGCGTAGTGGAAGCGGGAAGATACAATGAGCAGTTCTTC; CDR3: CASSVVEAGRYNEQFF
V: TRBV7-2; J: TRBJ2-3; D: TRBD2; size: .; DNA: TGTGCCAGCAGCTTAGGAGGCGGGAGGGCCCCAGATACGCAGTATTTT; CDR3: CASSLGGGRAPDTQYF
V: TRBV28; J: TRBJ2-3; D: TRBD1; size: .; DNA: TGTGCCAGCACCCCGGGACAGGGGGCGCCGAATACGCAGTATTTT; CDR3: CASTPGQGAPNTQYF
V: TRBV15; J: TRBJ2-1; D: .; size: .; DNA: TGTGCCACCAGCAAATCCAGGGGGGTCTCCTACAATGAGCAGTTCTTC; CDR3: CATSKSRGVSYNEQFF
V: TRBV28; J: TRBJ1-2; D: .; size: .; DNA: TGTGCCAGTACATGGGGGCGGCTAGCTAACTATGGCTACACCTTC; CDR3: CASTWGRLANYGYTF
V: TRBV27; J: TRBJ2-3; D: .; size: .; DNA: TGTGCCAGCAGCCACTATCCTACAGATACGCAGTATTTT; CDR3: CASSHYPTDTQYF
V: TRBV7-9; J: TRBJ2-5; D: .; size: .; DNA: TGTGCCAGCAGCTTAGCGTCTGGGGCAGAGACCCAGTACTTC; CDR3: CASSLASGAETQYF
V: TRBV7-2; J: TRBJ2-2; D: TRBD1; size: few; DNA: TGTGCCAGCAGCGAACGACAGGGTGGAACCGGGGAGCTGTTTTTT; CDR3: CASSERQGGTGELFF
V: TRBV11-2; J: TRBJ2-1; D: .; size: .; DNA: TGTGCCAGCAGCTTAGTACTAGAAGAGCAGTTCTTC; CDR3: CASSLVLEEQFF
V: TRBV28; J: TRBJ1-5; D: .; size: .; DNA: TGTGCCAGCAGTTTGAACAGGGAGAGGCAGCCCCAGCATTTT; CDR3: CASSLNRERQPQHF
V: TRBV19; J: TRBJ2-1; D: TRBD2; size: .; DNA: TGTGCCAGTAGAAGGGCTAGCGGGAGTAGGGATGAGCAGTTCTTC; CDR3: CASRRASGSRDEQFF
V: TRBV5-5; J: TRBJ2-5; D: .; size: .; DNA: TGTGCCAGCAGCTTGTCAGGGCGGGAGACCCAGTACTTC; CDR3: CASSLSGRETQYF
V: TRBV27; J: TRBJ1-6; D: .; size: .; DNA: TGTGCCAGCAGAGACAGGAGCCATTCACCCCTCCACTTT; CDR3: CASRDRSHSPLHF
V: TRBV30; J: TRBJ1-5; D: .; size: once; DNA: TGTGCCTGGAGTGTACCAGGTATTACTCAGCCCCAGCATTTT; CDR3: CAWSVPGITQPQHF
V: TRBV11-3; J: TRBJ2-1; D: TRBD2; size: .; DNA: TGTGCCAGCAGTGAACTAGCGGCCTACAATGAGCAGTTCTTC; CDR3: CASSELAAYNEQFF
V: TRBV5-1; J: TRBJ2-1; D: .; size: .; DNA: TGCGCCAGCAGCTTGGAGCAGGTAGGAGGCAATGAGCAGTTCTTC; CDR3: CASSLEQVGGNEQFF
V: TRBV3-1/TRBV3-2; J: TRBJ2-1; D: .; size: .; DNA: TGTGCCAGCAGCCCTGCTGATTGGGCTGCTTCGGAGCAGTTCTTC; CDR3: CASSPADWAASEQFF
V: TRBV5-7; J: TRBJ2-7; D: .; size: .; DNA: TGTGCCAGCAGCTTGAAGGGGCGCGATCTGGAGCAGTACTTC; CDR3: CASSLKGRDLEQYF
V: TRBV7-7; J: TRBJ2-1; D: TRBD2; size: .; DNA: TGTGCTAGCAGCTTAACGGGAGGGCCTTTTAGTGAGCAGTTCTTC; CDR3: CASSLTGGPFSEQFF
V: TRBV7-2; J: TRBJ1-3; D: TRBD1; size: .; DNA: TGTGCCAGCGGTAGACAGGGGGCAGGAAACACCATATATTTT; CDR3: CASGRQGAGNTIYF
V: TRBV28; J: TRBJ2-7; D: .; size: .; DNA: TGTGCCAGCAGCTTTAGACAGATCTCCTACGAGCAGTACTTC; CDR3: CASSFRQISYEQYF
V: TRBV7-7; J: TRBJ2-1; D: TRBD2; size: .; DNA: TGTGCCAGCAGCTTCCGGCTAGCGGGAGGGGAGCAGTTCTTC; CDR3: CASSFRLAGGEQFF
V: TRBV7-2; J: TRBJ1-6; D: .; size: .; DNA: TGTGCCAGCAGTTCGCCGGGCTACGGGAAGACACCCCTCCACTTT; CDR3: CASSSPGYGKTPLHF
V: TRBV18; J: TRBJ2-7; D: .; size: few; DNA: TGTGCCAGCTCACCACGCTCAGGGGAGAGCTACGAGCAGTACTTC; CDR3: CASSPRSGESYEQYF
V: TRBV5-1; J: TRBJ2-5; D: TRBD1; size: .; DNA: TGCGCCAGCAGCTGGGGACAGGGTGGGGAAGAGACCCAGTACTTC; CDR3: CASSWGQGGEETQYF
V: TRBV29-1; J: TRBJ1-2; D: .; size: .; DNA: TGCAGCGTTCTTACCGGAGTCTATGGCTACACCTTC; CDR3: CSVLTGVYGYTF
V: TRBV3-1/TRBV3-2; J: TRBJ2-7; D: .; size: once; DNA: TGTGCCAGCAGCCTAACTTTTGGGCAGTACGAGCAGTACTTC; CDR3: CASSLTFGQYEQYF
V: TRBV30; J: TRBJ2-7; D: .; size: few; DNA: TGTGCCTGGAGTGTAGGTTCGCGGACACCCTTCGAGCAGTACTTC; CDR3: CAWSVGSRTPFEQYF
V: TRBV27; J: TRBJ2-5; D: TRBD2; size: .; DNA: TGTGCCAGCTGGGGGGGAGGAGAGACCCAGTACTTC; CDR3: CASWGGGETQYF
V: TRBV15; J: TRBJ2-1; D: TRBD2; size: .; DNA: TGTGCCACCAGCACCGCTATGGCGGGAGATTATAATGAGCAGTTCTTC; CDR3: CATSTAMAGDYNEQFF
V: TRBV6-5; J: TRBJ2-1; D: .; size: few; DNA: TGTGCCAGCTTAAAGGTCGGGGACAAAAACAATGAGCAGTTCTTC; CDR3: CASLKVGDKNNEQFF
V: TRBV6-1; J: TRBJ2-7; D: TRBD1; size: many; DNA: TGTGCCAGCAGTGAAGGAAGTCTTATAGGACAGGGGGGAACCGAGCAGTACTTC; CDR3: CASSEGSLIGQGGTEQYF
V: TRBV10-3; J: TRBJ1-5; D: .; size: .; DNA: TGTGCCATCAGTGAGTCTGGGGGCGACAATCAGCCCCAGCATTTT; CDR3: CAISESGGDNQPQHF
V: TRBV4-3; J: TRBJ1-5; D: .; size: .; DNA: TGCGCCAGCAGCCAAAACAGGTTCGCTTATCAGCCCCAGCATTTT; CDR3: CASSQNRFAYQPQHF